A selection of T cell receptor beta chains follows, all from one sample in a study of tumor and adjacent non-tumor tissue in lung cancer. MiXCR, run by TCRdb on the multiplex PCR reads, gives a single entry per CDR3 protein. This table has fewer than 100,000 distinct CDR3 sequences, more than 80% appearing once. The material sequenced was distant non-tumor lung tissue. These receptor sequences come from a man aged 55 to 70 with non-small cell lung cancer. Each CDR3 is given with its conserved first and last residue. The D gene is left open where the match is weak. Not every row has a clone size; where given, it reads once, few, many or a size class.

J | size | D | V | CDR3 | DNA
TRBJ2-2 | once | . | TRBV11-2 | CAISLEPPTSSRELFF | TGTGCCATCAGCTTAGAACCCCCCACTAGTTCCCGGGAGCTGTTTTTT
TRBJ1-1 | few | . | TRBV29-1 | CSVEDRGTGGGATEAFF | TGCAGCGTTGAAGATAGAGGGACGGGGGGAGGAGCGACTGAAGCTTTCTTT
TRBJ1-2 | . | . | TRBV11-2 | CASRGPVDYGYTF | TGTGCCAGCAGGGGGCCGGTCGACTATGGCTACACCTTC
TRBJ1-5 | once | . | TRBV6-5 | CACSYLQGSDQPQLF | TGTGCCTGCAGTTACCTACAGGGAAGCGATCAGCCCCAGCTTTTT
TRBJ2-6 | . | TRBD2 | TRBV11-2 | CASSPTSGGATGVNFLTF | TGTGCCAGCAGTCCAACTAGCGGGGGAGCCACTGGGGTCAACTTCCTGACCTTC
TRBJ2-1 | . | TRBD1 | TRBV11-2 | CASSPGTVSYSEQFF | TGTGCCAGCAGCCCCGGGACAGTCTCATACAGTGAGCAGTTCTTC
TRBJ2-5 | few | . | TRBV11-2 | CASSSTIGGLKETQYF | TGTGCCAGCAGCTCCACAATTGGGGGTCTAAAGGAGACCCAGTACTTC
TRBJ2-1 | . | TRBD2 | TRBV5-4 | CASSFIAGPNHEQFF | TGTGCCAGCAGCTTCATAGCGGGGCCTAATCATGAGCAGTTCTTC
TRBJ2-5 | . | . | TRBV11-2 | CASSLGGSVQETQYF | TGTGCCAGCAGCTTAGGAGGGTCGGTCCAAGAGACCCAGTACTTC
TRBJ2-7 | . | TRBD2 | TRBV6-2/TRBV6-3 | CASSSRTSESYEQYF | TGTGCCAGCAGTTCCCGGACTAGCGAAAGCTACGAGCAGTACTTC
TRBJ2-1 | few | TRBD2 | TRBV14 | CASSRSKTSGGYNEQFF | TGTGCCAGCAGCCGATCGAAGACTAGCGGGGGCTACAATGAGCAGTTCTTC
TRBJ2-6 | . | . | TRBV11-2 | CASSLIPKGRPSGTNVLTF | TGTGCCAGCAGCTTAATTCCAAAAGGCAGGCCTTCTGGGACCAACGTCTTGACTTTC
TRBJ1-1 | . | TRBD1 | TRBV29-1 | CSVRIQGNTEPFF | TGCAGCGTGCGGATACAGGGGAACACTGAACCCTTCTTT
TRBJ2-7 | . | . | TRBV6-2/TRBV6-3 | CASTIPRSYEQYF | TGTGCCAGCACCATCCCAAGATCCTACGAGCAGTACTTC
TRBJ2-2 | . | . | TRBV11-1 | CASSRTSGGANTRELFF | TGTGCCAGCAGCCGGACTAGTGGGGGGGCTAACACCAGGGAACTGTTTTTT
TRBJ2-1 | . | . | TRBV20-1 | CSARTERWVYNEHFF | TGCAGTGCTAGAACTGAGCGGTGGGTCTACAATGAGCACTTCTTC
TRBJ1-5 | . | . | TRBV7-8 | CACSSVASNQPQHF | TGTGCCTGCAGCTCGGTGGCCAGCAATCAGCCCCAGCATTTT
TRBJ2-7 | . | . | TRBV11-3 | CASSYQTGLTYEQYF | TGTGCTAGCAGCTATCAGACTGGATTAACCTACGAACAGTACTTC
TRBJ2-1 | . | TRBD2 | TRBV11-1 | CASSLSLLAGGNNEQSF | TGTGCCAGCAGCTTATCTCTGCTAGCGGGTGGCAACAATGAGCAGTCCTTC
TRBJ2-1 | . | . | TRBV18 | CASSPTQDGEQFF | TGTGCCAGCTCACCGACCCAGGACGGTGAGCAGTTCTTC
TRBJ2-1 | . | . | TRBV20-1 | CSAIGAVNHNEQFF | TGCAGTGCTATAGGAGCAGTAAACCACAATGAGCAGTTCTTC
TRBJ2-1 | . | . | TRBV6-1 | CATRPPELGKDEKFF | TGTGCCACCCGACCCCCGGAACTAGGTAAGGATGAGAAGTTCTTC
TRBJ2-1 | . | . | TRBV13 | CASCRSWSSYNEQFF | TGTGCCAGCTGCCGATCCTGGAGCTCCTACAATGAGCAGTTCTTC
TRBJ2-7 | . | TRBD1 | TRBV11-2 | CASSPVGQAFESYDQYF | TGTGCCAGCAGCCCGGTGGGACAGGCCTTCGAATCCTACGACCAGTACTTC
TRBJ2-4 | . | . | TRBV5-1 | CASSMTSPKNIQYF | TGCGCCAGCAGCATGACTAGTCCTAAAAACATTCAGTACTTC
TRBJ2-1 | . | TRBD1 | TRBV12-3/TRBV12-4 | CASRDSGTGEYNEQFF | TGTGCCAGCAGAGATTCCGGGACAGGGGAATACAATGAGCAGTTCTTC
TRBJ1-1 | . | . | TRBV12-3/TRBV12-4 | CTSSFLGILNTEAFF | TGTACCAGTAGTTTCCTAGGGATACTGAACACTGAAGCTTTCTTT
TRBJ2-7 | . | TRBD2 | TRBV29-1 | CSVLTGRGNEQYF | TGCAGCGTCCTTACCGGGAGGGGAAACGAGCAGTATTTC